This TCR beta chain is drawn from a study of shared clonotypes between healthy human individuals. Healthy HIV-negative adults without recent acute infections or vaccinations served as donors. Division of CD4+ cells produced a CD45RA+ naive subset and a CD45RA-negative memory subset. Germline CDR1 LGHNA, CDR2 YSLEER. CDR3 length: 20 amino acids. J gave up 7 bases and V 4 bases, and 16 bases lay outside the gene matches. With regard to this clone: As yet, its antigen is unknown.

The study, taken as a whole, reports: When naive CD4 clonotypes were compared across a handful of donors, approximately 5% were shared.

TCRdb's table, derived via immunoSEQ multiplex PCR, lists solely in-frame clones and lacks some. The table shows approximately 2,000,000 clones, with 85% to 95% occurring only once. The J gene is TRBJ2-1, the V gene TRBV4-3, with 16 positions matching TRBD2. The material sequenced was naive CD4+ T cells from PBMCs. Described subset: CD45RA+ positively selected. This clonotype originated in a man aged 18-30 years in good health. Some clones in this sample may be carry-over from other donors' samples. In DNA, the CDR3 is TGCGCCAGCAGCCCAGGCTTGACCGGGACTAGCGGGAGGGCCAGGAATGAGCAGTTCTTC. It is translated as CASSPGLTGTSGRARNEQFF.